These 6 T cell receptor beta chains originate from one sample sequenced in a study of T cell repertoires in cytomegalovirus infection. One entry per CDR3 protein, called by TCRdb with MiXCR from the reads. The sample carries under 150,000 distinct CDR3 sequences, roughly a quarter recorded once. No antigens are known for them. The specimen sequenced was PBMCs, sequenced either directly or after in vitro stimulation (not recorded which). The origin of the receptors is a human donor in good health (CMV status not recorded). Some clones in this sample may be carry-over from other donors' samples.

There are a few counts of this clonotype. The chain combines TRBV4-3 with TRBJ1-2, with 8 bases fitting TRBD1. The CDR3 covers 14 residues. Per the germline V gene, CDR1 is LGHNA and CDR2 is YSLEER. V trimming: 4 bases; J trimming: 4 bases; junction bases outside the gene matches: 5. CDR3 bases: TGCGCCAGCAGCCCGGACAGGGACGGCTATGGCTACACCTTC. Translating gives CASSPDRDGYGYTF.

This clonotype was seen only a few times. The V and J genes are TRBV19 and TRBJ2-3, with 7 bases aligning to TRBD2. The germline gives CDR1 LNHDA, CDR2 SQIVND (reference sequence). V lost 3 bases and J lost 0; bases outside the gene matches: 15. This CDR3 region has 19 residues. For the CDR3, the DNA is TGTGCCAGTAGTATTGTGGCGGGGTACAGCGGGACGAGCACAGATACGCAGTATTTT. This gives the protein CASSIVAGYSGTSTDTQYF. The full variable domain, rest sourced from reference TRBV19 and TRBJ2-3, is DGGITQSPKYLFRKEGQNVTLSCEQNLNHDAMYWYRQDPGQGLRLIYYSQIVNDFQKGDIAEGYSVSREKKESFPLTVTSAQKNPTAFYLCASSIVAGYSGTSTDTQYFGPGTRLTVL.

The V and J genes are TRBV6-2 or TRBV6-3 and TRBJ2-7; a possible D gene is TRBD2 (6 bases). Germline CDR1 MNHEY, CDR2 SVGEGT. The CDR3 runs to 14 residues. V dropped 4 bases and J dropped 2 bases, with 12 bases sitting between them. CDR3 loop: CASSLTGGAYEQYF. The DNA for the CDR3 is TGTGCCAGCAGTTTAACCGGAGGGGCCTACGAGCAGTACTTC.

V usage is TRBV6-2 or TRBV6-3 and J usage is TRBJ1-1, with 8 nucleotides matching TRBD1. Germline CDR1 and CDR2: MNHEY and SVGEGT. With 4 bases clipped from V and 5 bases from J, the junction kept 9 bases outside the gene matches. The CDR3 loop spans 15 amino acids. The CDR3 region is CASSSTGQGLTEAFF. CDR3 sequence (DNA): TGTGCCAGCAGTTCCACCGGACAGGGTTTGACTGAAGCTTTCTTT.

This clonotype appeared a few times. The V gene is TRBV7-9, the J gene TRBJ1-3, with D perhaps TRBD1 (5 bases). CDR3 length: 14 amino acids. V lost 5 bases and J lost 8, with 16 bases in between. Germline V lookup: CDR1 SEHNR, CDR2 FQNEAQ (reference sequence). The CDR3, as DNA: TGTGCCAGCAGCAAAACAGCCGGGGCGTACACCATATATTTT. Translating gives CASSKTAGAYTIYF.

This clonotype was detected only a few times. This sequence joins TRBV24-1 and TRBJ1-5, with TRBD1 identical over 10 bases. The CDR3 runs to 15 residues. V shed 3 bases, J shed 7 bases, and the junction held 5 bases outside the gene matches. The germline V gene has CDR1 KGHDR and CDR2 SFDVKD. In DNA form, the CDR3 reads TGTGCCACCAGTGATCCCGGGACAGGGGACCAGCCCCAGCATTTT. Residues: CATSDPGTGDQPQHF.